The rows below give T cell receptor beta chains drawn from one sample of a study of T cell responses to AZD1222 COVID-19 vaccine. Repertoires were generated with immunoSEQ multiplex PCR, while TCRdb's copy carries only in-frame clones and drops some. The profile shows about 180,000 clones, approximately 86% of them singletons. Source: peripheral blood, taken on day 0 of AZD1222 vaccination. All receptors come from an adult in good health. The CDR3 runs from the conserved cysteine through the conserved F or W. The D gene is left open where the match is weak. Not every row has a clone size; where given, it reads once, few, many or a size class.

d_gene,abundance,v_gene,j_gene,CDR3aa,CDR3nt
TRBD1,.,TRBV29-1,TRBJ1-6,CSAGGTADSPLHF,TGCAGCGCCGGGGGGACAGCTGATTCACCCCTCCACTTT
.,.,TRBV28,TRBJ1-6,CASSSDTASPLHF,TGTGCCAGCAGTTCGGACACGGCTTCACCCCTCCACTTT
.,.,TRBV18,TRBJ2-7,CASSPGTSYEQYF,TGTGCCAGCTCACCCGGGACCTCCTACGAGCAGTACTTC
TRBD2,.,TRBV6-5,TRBJ2-7,CASSQTGTSVYEQYF,TGTGCCAGCAGTCAGACCGGGACTAGTGTTTACGAGCAGTACTTC
.,.,TRBV5-5,TRBJ2-4,CASSLKYGGEQNIQYF,TGTGCCAGCAGCTTGAAGTACGGGGGCGAGCAGAACATTCAGTACTTC
.,.,TRBV6-5,TRBJ1-4,CASITKGGGLSNLFF,TGTGCCAGTATAACCAAAGGGGGAGGGTTATCAAATCTGTTTTTT
TRBD1,.,TRBV28,TRBJ1-1,CASGTGQGSYTEAFF,TGTGCCAGCGGGACAGGGCAGGGAAGTTATACTGAAGCTTTCTTT
TRBD2,.,TRBV2,TRBJ2-5,CASSGASGGETQYF,TGTGCCAGCAGTGGGGCTAGCGGGGGGGAGACCCAGTACTTC
TRBD2,.,TRBV15,TRBJ2-5,CATSRVREGHQETQYF,TGTGCCACCAGCAGAGTTCGGGAGGGCCATCAAGAGACCCAGTACTTC
TRBD2,few,TRBV7-6,TRBJ2-7,CASSLSPSGGYEQYF,TGTGCCAGCAGCTTAAGTCCCAGCGGGGGGTACGAGCAGTACTTC
TRBD2,.,TRBV7-2,TRBJ2-7,CASSLGLAGYEQYF,TGTGCCAGCAGCTTAGGACTAGCGGGCTACGAGCAGTACTTC
TRBD1,.,TRBV6-5,TRBJ1-2,CASSPGQGRYGYTF,TGTGCCAGCAGCCCGGGACAGGGAAGGTATGGCTACACCTTC
.,.,TRBV29-1,TRBJ1-1,CSVGEGEAEAFF,TGCAGCGTCGGCGAGGGTGAGGCTGAAGCTTTCTTT
.,.,TRBV9,TRBJ2-7,CASSVGVGGSSYEQYF,TGTGCCAGCAGCGTAGGGGTCGGGGGTTCCTCCTACGAGCAGTACTTC
.,once,TRBV15,TRBJ1-3,CATSSSRVSGNTIYF,TGTGCCACCAGCAGTAGCAGGGTCTCTGGAAACACCATATATTTT
TRBD1,.,TRBV24-1,TRBJ1-1,CATSGSGGVTEAFF,TGTGCCACCAGTGGCTCAGGGGGCGTTACTGAAGCTTTCTTT
.,.,TRBV28,TRBJ1-4,CASSLWTSGLFF,TGTGCCAGCAGTTTATGGACCAGCGGGCTGTTTTTT
.,.,TRBV5-1,TRBJ1-6,CASSLAGGLSSYNSPLHF,TGCGCCAGCAGCTTGGCCGGGGGGCTGAGCTCCTATAATTCACCCCTCCACTTT
.,few,TRBV27,TRBJ1-2,CASSLSHSYGYTF,TGTGCCAGCAGTTTATCCCACTCGTATGGCTACACCTTC
.,.,TRBV29-1,TRBJ2-5,CSVGGVEWAAEETQYF,TGCAGCGTTGGAGGGGTTGAGTGGGCAGCAGAAGAGACCCAGTACTTC
.,once,TRBV14,TRBJ1-4,CASSQTTAPTNEKLFF,TGTGCCAGCAGCCAAACAACAGCACCAACTAATGAAAAACTGTTTTTT
.,.,TRBV6-2/TRBV6-3,TRBJ1-3,CASSPTGGSGNTIYF,TGTGCCAGCAGCCCTACTGGGGGAAGTGGAAACACCATATATTTT
.,.,TRBV5-1,TRBJ2-3,CASSLEGSTDTQYF,TGCGCCAGCAGCCTAGAGGGAAGCACAGATACGCAGTATTTT
.,.,TRBV10-1,TRBJ2-2,CASRELGNTGELFF,TGCGCCAGCAGAGAACTAGGAAACACCGGGGAGCTGTTTTTT
.,.,TRBV7-9,TRBJ2-3,CAGYREGTDTQYF,TGTGCCGGCTACAGGGAGGGGACAGATACGCAGTATTTT
TRBD2,.,TRBV29-1,TRBJ2-7,CSVTIAGGPGEQYF,TGCAGCGTGACAATAGCGGGAGGGCCTGGTGAGCAGTACTTC